The 26 T cell receptor beta chains given below trace back to one sample, sequenced in a study of shared clonotypes between healthy human individuals. Sequencing used immunoSEQ multiplex PCR; TCRdb keeps in-frame clones, though not all of them. Seen here are about 2.1 million clones, about 93% observed once, and the top ten hold approximately 1.6%. Positive CCR7 selection of CD45RO-negative cells yielded the naive CD8 cells, and terminally differentiated effector memory CD45RA+ cells were excluded. The specimen was naive CD8+ T cells from PBMCs. The receptors originated from a young man in good health. Some clones in this sample may be carry-over from other donors' samples.

The sample holds one count of this clone. J is TRBJ2-1 and V is TRBV7-3, with 11 bases that match TRBD2. V lost 8 bases to trimming and J lost 7 bases; unmatched junction nucleotides: 7. CDR3 length: 14 residues. Germline CDR1 is SGHTA and CDR2 is FQGTGA. This CDR3 reads CASSFSGGANEQFF. The DNA for the CDR3 is TGTGCCAGCTCCTTTAGCGGGGGGGCGAATGAGCAGTTCTTC.

The chain links TRBV2 to TRBJ1-4; D is perhaps TRBD1 (6 bases). V was shortened by 6 bases and J by 0 bases, with 11 bases between the two germline ends. The length of the CDR3 is 15 residues. In germline, CDR1 is SNHLY, CDR2 FYNNEI. DNA for the CDR3: TGTGCCAGCAGCCGGACAGCCACAACTAATGAAAAACTGTTTTTT. Its protein product is CASSRTATTNEKLFF.

This clone was seen just once. This chain uses TRBV10-3 with TRBJ1-1, with unresolved D. The CDR3 sequence is 14 residues long. Per the germline V gene, CDR1 is ENHRY and CDR2 is SYGVKD. V was clipped by 2 bases and J by 0 bases, with 7 bases between them. The CDR3 spells CAISERVLNTEAFF. DNA of the CDR3: TGTGCCATCAGTGAGCGGGTTTTGAACACTGAAGCTTTCTTT.

The chain links TRBV27 to TRBJ1-1, with D perhaps matching TRBD1 (5 bases). This CDR3 spans 14 amino acids. Trimming shortened V by 8 bases and J by 3 bases, and 16 bases separated the two germline ends. Looked up from germline, CDR1 is MNHEY and CDR2 is SMNVEV (reference sequence). The CDR3 protein is CASGWGLGDTEAFF. CDR3 in DNA: TGTGCCAGCGGGTGGGGACTCGGAGACACTGAAGCTTTCTTT.

The V and J genes are TRBV28 and TRBJ2-3, with 8 bases aligning to TRBD2. This CDR3 has 16 residues. The junction had 7 bases not matched to a gene; V was cut back by 3 bases and J by 2 bases. The germline V gene encodes CDR1 MDHEN and CDR2 SYDVKM. For the CDR3, the DNA is TGTGCCAGCAGTTTCACTAGCGGTCTAAACACAGATACGCAGTATTTT. The encoded protein is CASSFTSGLNTDTQYF. The complete variable domain, with remaining parts taken from reference TRBV28 and TRBJ2-3, reads DVKVTQSSRYLVKRTGEKVFLECVQDMDHENMFWYRQDPGLGLRLIYFSYDVKMKEKGDIPEGYSVSREKKERFSLILESASTNQTSMYLCASSFTSGLNTDTQYFGPGTRLTVL.

The rearrangement links TRBV5-1 to TRBJ2-6, with 9 bases identical to TRBD1. This CDR3 is built from 17 residues. The J segment lost 0 bases and the V segment lost 1 base, leaving 2 bases of the junction unmatched. CDR1 and CDR2 (germline): SGHRS, YFSETQ. Written as DNA, the CDR3 is TGCGCCAGCAGCTTGACAGGGGGCGCCTCTGGGGCCAACGTCCTGACTTTC. Translating it yields CASSLTGGASGANVLTF.

This clone was recorded once. The V gene is TRBV19, the J gene TRBJ1-1; D not certain. V gave up 1 base and J gave up 1 base, with 10 bases separating them. Germline loops: CDR1 LNHDA, CDR2 SQIVND (reference sequence). CDR3 length: 15 residues. The CDR3 spells CASSIAWSQNTEAFF. CDR3 in DNA: TGTGCCAGTAGTATAGCGTGGTCTCAGAACACTGAAGCTTTCTTT.

The genes are TRBV27 and TRBJ2-7; maybe TRBD1 (5 bases). The CDR3 runs to 16 residues. Germline CDR1 is MNHEY and CDR2 is SMNVEV (reference sequence). The V end lost 5 bases, the J end lost 2 bases, and 19 bases lay between the germline ends. The CDR3 reads CASSPTQGQGAYEQYF. The CDR3 nucleotides are TGTGCCAGCAGTCCTACCCAGGGCCAAGGAGCCTACGAGCAGTACTTC.

In this sample, this clone turned up once. DNA of the CDR3: TGTGCCAGCAGCCAATCCTCCCGATTACCCTACGAGCAGTACTTC. Translation: CASSQSSRLPYEQYF. This chain connects TRBV6-1 to TRBJ2-7; D gene unclear. The V end was cut by 6 bases, the J end by 2 bases, with 17 bases between. The CDR3 has 15 residues. The germline V gene has CDR1 MNHNS and CDR2 SASEGT.

With regard to this clone: Other DNA sequences from this sample encode an identical CDR3 as well. V is TRBV27 and J is TRBJ1-5, with a weak D call TRBD1 (6 bases). This CDR3 contains 14 residues. With 3 bases removed from V and 5 bases from J, the gap between germline ends came to 11 bases. CDR1 MNHEY and CDR2 SMNVEV come from the germline V gene (reference sequence). The CDR3 DNA sequence: TGTGCCAGCAGTTTTGTGGGGGGCCATCAGCCCCAGCATTTT. This sequence encodes CASSFVGGHQPQHF.

Concerning this clone itself: Other DNA sequences in the same sample also yield this CDR3. V gene TRBV5-1 combines with J gene TRBJ1-1, with a tentative D call TRBD1 (5 bases). Germline CDR1 SGHRS, CDR2 YFSETQ. The CDR3 length is 14 residues. With 1 base removed from V and 0 bases from J, the gap between germline ends came to 7 bases. In DNA, the CDR3 is TGCGCCAGCAGCTTGACGGGACTGAACACTGAAGCTTTCTTT. This codes for CASSLTGLNTEAFF.

In its sample, this clone was seen a few times. V gene TRBV25-1 combines with J gene TRBJ1-3; no clear D gene. This CDR3 has 12 amino acids. Germline CDR1 MGHDK, CDR2 SYGVNS. V lost 3 bases, J lost 2 bases, and 2 bases lay in between. In nucleotides, the CDR3 is TGTGCCAGCAGTGATCCTGGAAACACCATATATTTT. As protein: CASSDPGNTIYF.

V gene TRBV2 combines with J gene TRBJ1-1; D unresolved. The CDR3 sequence is 15 residues long. CDR1 SNHLY and CDR2 FYNNEI come from the germline V gene. Trimming left V 7 bases short and J 1 base short, with 16 bases between. The CDR3 nucleotides read TGTGCCAGCACAGAAATAGGGTTGACGAACACTGAAGCTTTCTTT. It translates to CASTEIGLTNTEAFF.

V gene TRBV10-3 combines with J gene TRBJ1-1; tentative D call: TRBD1 (6 bases). The germline V gene encodes CDR1 ENHRY and CDR2 SYGVKD. This CDR3 contains 16 residues. Trimming shortened V by 3 bases and J by 0 bases, and 14 bases separated the two germline ends. The CDR3 loop is CAISDRAGALNTEAFF. The DNA of the CDR3 is TGTGCCATCAGTGATAGGGCAGGGGCTCTGAACACTGAAGCTTTCTTT.

The rearrangement links TRBV29-1 to TRBJ2-7, with TRBD1 matching over 9 bases. Germline assignment: CDR1 SQVTM and CDR2 ANQGSEA. The CDR3 has 15 residues. V gave up 6 bases and J gave up 0 bases; unmatched junction bases: 9. The CDR3 loop is CSVDGGQGYSYEQYF. The DNA for the CDR3 is TGCAGCGTGGACGGAGGACAGGGGTACTCCTACGAGCAGTACTTC.

The chain joins TRBV28 to TRBJ2-1, with D perhaps TRBD1 (7 bases). The CDR3 totals 15 residues. Trimming removed 6 bases from V and 7 bases from J, with 19 bases in between. Germline V gene data show CDR1 as MDHEN and CDR2 as SYDVKM. The CDR3 region has the DNA TGTGCCAGCAGGACGCGGGACAGAGGGTCGAATGAGCAGTTCTTC. Translating it yields CASRTRDRGSNEQFF.

The chain joins TRBV19 to TRBJ1-5, with 7 bases fitting TRBD1. CDR3 length: 16 amino acids. Looked up from germline, CDR1 is LNHDA and CDR2 is SQIVND (reference sequence). V shed 4 bases and J 6 bases; nucleotides not matched to a gene: 12. The CDR3 loop reads CASSTTGREVFQPQHF. As DNA, the CDR3 is TGTGCCAGTAGTACGACAGGGAGAGAAGTTTTTCAGCCCCAGCATTTT.

The V call is TRBV7-8, the J call TRBJ2-1, with TRBD2 matching 11 bases. V gave up 0 bases and J gave up 10 bases; unmatched junction bases: 14. Looked up from germline, CDR1 is SGHVS and CDR2 is FQNEAQ. This CDR3 has 18 residues. In DNA form, the CDR3 reads TGTGCCAGCAGCTTAGCCGGCAGTCCCGGGACTAGCGGCCGGGAGCAGTTCTTC. Translated, it gives CASSLAGSPGTSGREQFF.

This sequence joins TRBV29-1 and TRBJ2-1; TRBD1 aligns across 11 bases. The V gene end was trimmed by 7 bases and the J gene end by 6 bases; junction bases not matched to a gene: 5. Germline lookup yields CDR1 SQVTM and CDR2 ANQGSEA. This CDR3 region has 13 residues. The CDR3 DNA reads TGCAGCGGGACGGGACAGGGGGTCAATGAGCAGTTCTTC. Its translation: CSGTGQGVNEQFF.

The chain employs TRBV29-1 and TRBJ2-1; D remains unclear. Looked up from germline, CDR1 is SQVTM and CDR2 is ANQGSEA. The CDR3 is 12 amino acids. Between the trimmed V and J ends, which lost 6 bases and 4 bases, there was a span of 10 bases. CDR3 loop: CSVSTPYNEQFF. DNA of the CDR3: TGCAGCGTCTCAACCCCTTACAATGAGCAGTTCTTC.

This chain uses TRBV6-5 with TRBJ2-7; 9 nucleotides line up with TRBD2. CDR1 is MNHEY, CDR2 SVGAGI, per germline. V lost 5 bases, J lost 6 bases, and 5 bases stayed unmatched. CDR3 length: 13 amino acids. CDR3 nucleotides: TGTGCCAGCAGTCTTAGCGGGAGTTTCGAGCAGTACTTC. Protein: CASSLSGSFEQYF.

The V and J genes are TRBV11-2 and TRBJ2-7, with TRBD2 as a possible D gene (5 bases). The CDR3 contains 15 residues. V lost 1 base and J 4 bases, leaving 14 bases between the germline ends. Per germline, CDR1 SGHAT and CDR2 FQNNGV. This CDR3 is CASSLAPRTGYEQYF. The CDR3 DNA reads TGTGCCAGCAGCTTAGCGCCGAGGACGGGATACGAGCAGTACTTC.

V is TRBV7-9 and J is TRBJ2-1; unclear D gene. Trimming left V 10 bases short and J 14 bases short, with 18 bases between. Germline assignment: CDR1 SEHNR and CDR2 FQNEAQ (reference sequence). This CDR3 has 11 residues. CDR3 sequence reads: CATPLPSREFF. The CDR3, as DNA: TGTGCCACCCCCCTTCCGAGCCGGGAGTTCTTC.

This chain joins TRBV13 and TRBJ1-1; 8 bases align to TRBD1. Germline V gene lookup returns CDR1 PRHDT and CDR2 FYEKMQ (reference sequence). The CDR3 length is 18 residues. Trimming at V came to 5 bases and at J to 2 bases, leaving 16 bases not matched to a gene. The CDR3 loop reads CASSADRVQMNENTEAFF. The CDR3, as DNA: TGTGCCAGCAGCGCGGACAGGGTCCAAATGAATGAAAACACTGAAGCTTTCTTT. Looking up the rest from reference TRBV13 and TRBJ1-1 gives the full variable domain: AAGVIQSPRHLIKEKRETATLKCYPIPRHDTVYWYQQGPGQDPQFLISFYEKMQSDKGSIPDRFSAQQFSDYHSELNMSSLELGDSALYFCASSADRVQMNENTEAFFGQGTRLTVV.

The rearrangement uses TRBV15 and TRBJ1-4; 7 bases align to TRBD1. Trimming cost V 6 bases and J 8 bases; bases outside gene matches: 12. The germline CDR1 and CDR2 sequences are LNHNV and YYDKDF (reference sequence). The CDR3 totals 15 residues. CDR3 amino acids: CATSYSDREGEKLFF. CDR3 DNA sequence: TGTGCCACCAGTTATTCCGACAGGGAGGGGGAAAAACTGTTTTTT.

This rearrangement joins TRBV10-3 to TRBJ1-3; TRBD1 might be the D (6 bases). V lost 5 bases to trimming and J lost 0 bases, with 17 bases between them. The CDR3 is 17 amino acids. Germline V lookup: CDR1 ENHRY, CDR2 SYGVKD. CDR3 coding DNA: TGTGCCATCAGTCCAACAATGGCAGGGGTCTCTGGAAACACCATATATTTT. Amino acid sequence: CAISPTMAGVSGNTIYF.